The 21 T cell receptor beta chains below all came from one sample that was sequenced in a study of cytomegalovirus exposure and HLA in healthy donors. The study ran its PCR with 60 Vbeta and 13 Jbeta primers. Profiled with immunoSEQ multiplex PCR; TCRdb holds only in-frame clones, not every one. The sample holds about 57,000 clones; approximately 80% are singletons and the top ten take under 7%. Sequencing was performed on PBMCs. These receptors came from a male donor in good health and CMV-seronegative.

The V gene is TRBV18, the J gene TRBJ2-7; TRBD2 agrees at 12 bases. Per germline, CDR1 KGHSH and CDR2 LQKENI. V trimming: 1 base; J trimming: 3 bases; junction bases outside the gene matches: 4. The CDR3 covers 16 residues. This CDR3 is CASSPRLAGAHYEQYF. CDR3 DNA sequence: TGTGCCAGCTCACCACGACTAGCGGGGGCCCACTACGAGCAGTACTTC.

The rearrangement uses TRBV30 and TRBJ2-5, with a possible D match to TRBD2 (5 bases). The germline V gene has CDR1 GTSNPN and CDR2 SVGIG (reference sequence). The CDR3 loop spans 13 amino acids. Trimming pared 2 bases from V and 3 bases from J, leaving 10 bases between. The chain's CDR3 is CAWSPGIEETQYF. The CDR3 DNA reads as TGTGCCTGGAGTCCGGGGATTGAAGAGACCCAGTACTTC. Full variable domain (outside the CDR3, taken from reference TRBV30 and TRBJ2-5): SQTIHQWPATLVQPVGSPLSLECTVEGTSNPNLYWYRQAAGRGLQLLFYSVGIGQISSEVPQNLSASRPQDRQFILSSKKLLLSDSGFYLCAWSPGIEETQYFGPGTRLLVL.

This chain links TRBV5-5 with TRBJ2-5; 7 bases are a match to TRBD1. Germline CDR1 reads SGHKS; CDR2 reads YYEKEE (reference sequence). V gave up 1 base and J gave up 5 bases; unmatched junction bases: 11. There are 16 residues in the CDR3. CDR3 DNA: TGTGCCAGCAGCTTGAGCACAGGGGAGTCAAGGGAGACCCAGTACTTC. Its translation: CASSLSTGESRETQYF. The entire variable domain, with the rest obtained from reference TRBV5-5 and TRBJ2-5, is as follows: DAGVTQSPTHLIKTRGQQVTLRCSPISGHKSVSWYQQVLGQGPQFIFQYYEKEERGRGNFPDRFSARQFPNYSSELNVNALLLGDSALYLCASSLSTGESRETQYFGPGTRLLVL.

The V and J genes are TRBV12-2 and TRBJ2-7; the table names TRBD2, a call not compared with the DNA. TRBV12-2 constitutes a pseudogene. This CDR3 region has 15 residues. Written as DNA, the CDR3 is TGTGCAAGTCGCGTGAAAGCGGGGAGGTCCTACGAGCAGTACTTC. Its translation is CASRVKAGRSYEQYF.

The gene calls are TRBV4-2 and TRBJ2-1; 7 bases fit TRBD1. The CDR3 spans 13 residues. Trimming at V came to 3 bases and at J to 6 bases, leaving 2 bases not matched to a gene. Germline-derived CDR1 and CDR2 are LGHNA and YNFKEQ. This CDR3 is CASSQNRGNEQFF. Here the CDR3 DNA reads TGTGCCAGCAGCCAGAACAGGGGCAATGAGCAGTTCTTC.

Note on this clone: One end of the junction varies from germline; a read error may be responsible. This rearrangement joins TRBV7-9 to TRBJ1-2, with D perhaps TRBD1 (6 bases). The germline V gene has CDR1 SEHNR and CDR2 FQNEAQ (reference sequence). This CDR3 is built from 17 residues. The CDR3 spells CSSSLPPKTGGPYGYTF. The CDR3, as DNA: TGTTCCAGCAGCTTACCACCCAAGACGGGGGGCCCCTATGGCTACACCTTC.

This clone is a singleton in its sample. The rearrangement joins TRBV10-3 to TRBJ1-4; 8 bases are a match to TRBD1. CDR1 ENHRY and CDR2 SYGVKD come from the germline V gene. CDR3 length: 16 residues. The V and J ends lost 0 bases and 10 bases, in that order; junction bases with no gene match: 10. CDR3 residues: CAISESTQGGRRKLFF. CDR3 bases: TGTGCCATCAGTGAGTCGACACAGGGGGGTCGGCGAAAACTGTTTTTT.

The chain uses TRBV9 and TRBJ2-3; a possible D gene is TRBD2 (5 bases). V was clipped by 0 bases and J by 2 bases, with 7 bases between them. The CDR3 has 14 amino acids. Germline lookup yields CDR1 SGDLS and CDR2 YYNGEE. In DNA form, the CDR3 reads TGTGCCAGCAGCGTAGTGGACTCCACAGATACGCAGTATTTT. Translation gives CASSVVDSTDTQYF.

V is TRBV4-2 and J is TRBJ1-2; D remains unclear. Between the trimmed V and J ends, which lost 1 base and 4 bases, there was a span of 13 bases. Germline CDR1 is LGHNA and CDR2 is YNFKEQ. This CDR3 is 15 amino acids long. The CDR3 nucleotides are TGTGCCAGCAGCCAAGGATCCATAGAATTCTATGGCTACACCTTC. As protein: CASSQGSIEFYGYTF.

V usage is TRBV2 and J usage is TRBJ1-2, with a weak D call TRBD1 (6 bases). Germline V gene data show CDR1 as SNHLY and CDR2 as FYNNEI. The CDR3 contains 13 residues. V gave up 10 bases and J gave up 4 bases, with 16 bases separating them. The CDR3 nucleotides read TGTGCCACTTATAGACAGGATTTCTATGGCTACACCTTC. Encoded protein: CATYRQDFYGYTF.

The chain recombines TRBV7-2 with TRBJ2-3, with D unresolved. Germline values: CDR1 SGHTA, CDR2 FQGNSA. There are 13 residues in the CDR3. V dropped 5 bases and J dropped 1 base, with 7 bases sitting between them. CDR3 loop: CASSPEGTDTQYF. The CDR3 nucleotides are TGTGCCAGCAGCCCAGAGGGCACAGATACGCAGTATTTT.

This sequence joins TRBV6-1 and TRBJ2-5, with D perhaps matching TRBD2 (7 bases). The J call may not be correct, given that the DNA end is closer to TRBJ2-7. The germline V gene encodes CDR1 MNHNS and CDR2 SASEGT. This CDR3 comprises 15 residues. The CDR3 here is CASSEAIGGAYEQYF. The CDR3 DNA follows: TGTGCCAGCAGTGAAGCAATAGGGGGGGCCTACGAGCAGTACTTC.

V gene TRBV5-1 combines with J gene TRBJ1-1; D may be TRBD1 (5 bases). Germline CDR1 SGHRS, CDR2 YFSETQ. CDR3 size: 15 residues. Trimming shortened V by 4 bases and J by 4 bases, and 17 bases separated the two germline ends. The CDR3 region is CASSPWGDGGTEAFF. The CDR3 DNA reads TGCGCCAGCAGCCCCTGGGGGGATGGCGGCACTGAAGCTTTCTTT.

This clone has a single count. The chain recombines TRBV18 with TRBJ1-1; no clear D gene. CDR1 and CDR2 from the germline V gene are KGHSH and LQKENI. The CDR3 length is 13 residues. V was pared by 1 base and J by 3 bases, with 6 bases between. CDR3 sequence reads: CASSPLSDTEAFF. The CDR3 nucleotides are TGTGCCAGCTCACCACTCTCCGACACTGAAGCTTTCTTT.

This clone was counted only a few times. The chain recombines TRBV6-5 with TRBJ1-1; D might be TRBD1 (6 bases). V was pared by 6 bases and J by 1 base, with 12 bases between. CDR3 length: 14 amino acids. Germline CDR1 MNHEY, CDR2 SVGAGI. The CDR3 protein is CASRRYRENTEAFF. The CDR3 nucleotides read TGTGCCAGCAGACGATACAGGGAGAACACTGAAGCTTTCTTT.

On this clone: Other DNA variants within this sample encode the same CDR3. CDR3 sequence reads: CASSVLAGDTGELFF. The CDR3 DNA is TGTGCCAGCAGTGTACTAGCGGGGGACACCGGGGAGCTGTTTTTT. The chain is built from TRBV2 and TRBJ2-2, with 11 positions matching TRBD2. Germline V gives CDR1 SNHLY, CDR2 FYNNEI. With 4 bases clipped from V and 3 bases from J, the junction kept 1 base outside the gene matches. The CDR3 consists of 15 residues.

The chain joins TRBV9 to TRBJ2-7; unclear D gene. The CDR3 has 15 residues. Between the trimmed V and J ends, which lost 4 bases and 1 base, there was a span of 15 bases. Germline CDR1 reads SGDLS; CDR2 reads YYNGEE. The DNA for the CDR3 is TGTGCCAGCAGCCCGCGAGAGCTCACGTCCTACGAGCAGTACTTC. Translation gives CASSPRELTSYEQYF.

V gene TRBV7-9 combines with J gene TRBJ2-5; D is perhaps TRBD1 (6 bases). The V gene's germline CDR1 is SEHNR and CDR2 FQNEAQ (reference sequence). This CDR3 region has 17 residues. V gave up 5 bases and J gave up 5 bases, with 24 bases separating them. The CDR3 region is CASSQLDQTGHRETQYF. The CDR3 bases are TGTGCCAGCAGCCAATTAGACCAAACGGGACATCGGGAGACCCAGTACTTC. The full variable domain, in which reference TRBV7-9 and TRBJ2-5 provide the parts outside the CDR3, is DTGVSQNPRHKITKRGQNVTFRCDPISEHNRLYWYRQTLGQGPEFLTYFQNEAQLEKSRLLSDRFSAERPKGSFSTLEIQRTEQGDSAMYLCASSQLDQTGHRETQYFGPGTRLLVL.

The chain is built from TRBV5-1 and TRBJ1-6, with 7 bases aligning to TRBD1. The CDR3 covers 15 residues. J was trimmed by 10 bases and V by 1 base; bases with no gene match: 8. Germline CDR1 and CDR2: SGHRS and YFSETQ. CDR3 amino acids: CASSLSETGRSPLHF. In DNA, the CDR3 is TGCGCCAGCAGCTTGAGTGAGACAGGGCGGTCACCCCTCCACTTT.

The chain joins TRBV19 to TRBJ2-7; a possible D gene is TRBD2 (5 bases). Germline assignment: CDR1 LNHDA and CDR2 SQIVND (reference sequence). V lost 1 base, J lost 3 bases, and 10 bases lay in between. This CDR3 has 14 residues. The CDR3 loop is CASSIGGPSYEQYF. CDR3 DNA: TGTGCCAGTAGTATAGGAGGGCCCAGCTACGAGCAGTACTTC.

The gene calls are TRBV29-1 and TRBJ1-4; 10 bases match TRBD1. Per germline, CDR1 SQVTM and CDR2 ANQGSEA. The CDR3 runs to 13 residues. V lost 7 bases, J lost 4 bases, and 3 bases stayed unmatched. CDR3 coding DNA: TGCAGCGGTGGACAGGGGGTTAATGAAAAACTGTTTTTT. As protein: CSGGQGVNEKLFF. The complete variable domain, with remaining parts taken from reference TRBV29-1 and TRBJ1-4, reads SAVISQKPSRDICQRGTSLTIQCQVDSQVTMMFWYRQQPGQSLTLIATANQGSEATYESGFVIDKFPISRPNLTFSTLTVSNMSPEDSSIYLCSGGQGVNEKLFFGSGTQLSVL.